This T cell receptor beta chain appears in the sequencing data of a study of T-cell reconstitution after alpha-beta-depleted transplantation in children (dated by TCRdb to the mid-2010s). Concerning the study at large: T-cell immune reconstitution after TCRalphabeta/CD19-depleted allogeneic hematopoietic cell transplantation in children was quantitatively tracked in the study by means of TCR repertoire profiling. The full study reports these points: Apparently early alphabetaT-cell count recovery about two months after transplant reportedly relied on only several hundred rapidly expanded clones derived from non-depleted graft cells. Over the following months the frequencies of hyperexpanded clones went down, and after one year T-cell counts and TCRbeta diversity were mostly credited to newly produced T cells. In some patients, the high TCRbeta diversity seen at day 60 was put down to recipient T cells and intrathymic progenitors that had survived conditioning.

In regard to this clonotype: Which antigen it targets is not known. Per-base qualities were not stored, and no clone one base away is much larger.

V loses 5 bases, J loses 4 bases, and the germline ends lie 14 bases apart. From its cysteine to its phenylalanine, the CDR3 spans 14 amino acids. Solely the CDR3 DNA is kept, with 42 bases framed from the first base. CDR1 and CDR2 (SEHNR, FQNEAQ) derive from the germline V gene (reference sequence). The treatment or condition tag for this specimen amounts to: allogeneic hematopoietic cell transplantation with graft depleted of TCRalphabeta T cells and CD19 B cells. Transplant recipients were children who received TCRalphabeta/CD19-depleted allogeneic hematopoietic cell grafts. Libraries were built with PCR. Sequencing was carried out with an Illumina HiSeq 2500. To normalize quantification of the TCRbeta repertoire, the TCR libraries were built with molecular barcoding that relied on unique molecular identifiers. TCRdb applied fastp at Q25 and MiXCR to the public reads, then kept only in-frame beta chains. Duplicate CDR3 protein sequences are folded into a single record with the most common DNA and genes. Here the sample has about 100,000 distinct CDR3 sequences; around 7.8% occur a single time. The ten largest clones capture over 15% of the sample.

The specimen comprised PBMCs, sampled before TCRalphabeta/CD19-depleted stem cell transplant. This clonotype was obtained from a boy aged 2 to 10 with acute lymphoblastic leukemia, due to receive a stem cell transplant. The chain joins TRBV7-9 to TRBJ1-1; the best D guess is TRBD1, with 5 bases matching. The bases read TGTGCCAGCAGCCCAGAGCTGGGGGGCACTGAAGCTTTCTTT. This is translated as CASSPELGGTEAFF.